Sequencing of this T cell receptor (beta chain) was carried out in a study of monozygotic twins with inflammatory bowel disease. Points from the study as a whole: Immunosuppressive treatments differing between patients may have added repertoire variability. Limited power may explain why concordant and discordant twins showed no difference in repertoire similarity.

The CDR3 covers 16 residues. Germline CDR1 reads SGHAT; CDR2 reads FQNNGV. Template switching was used to attach UMIs, which incorporated a 6-nucleotide sample barcode. From the 5' RACE reads, TCRdb lists one entry per CDR3 protein and no DNA. Its listing shows approximately 390,000 distinct CDR3 sequences. Whole blood without T cell sorting served as the source of isolated total RNA. As for this clonotype: Its specificity is not known.

The rearrangement uses TRBV11-2 and TRBJ2-1. What was sequenced was blood. The clonotype originates from a human donor with ulcerative colitis or Crohn's disease, or a healthy co-twin of an affected twin (not recorded which). The CDR3 spells CASRSTYFRTYNEQFF.